Shown below are 8 T cell receptor beta chains from a single sample sequenced in a study of shared clonotypes between healthy human individuals. Naive CD8 populations comprised CD45RO-negative cells positively selected for CCR7, excluding terminally differentiated effector memory CD45RA+ cells. The table came from immunoSEQ multiplex PCR; TCRdb's copy has only in-frame clones and leaves some out. The table records about 820,000 clones, 90% to 95% of them present only once. Sequencing used naive CD8+ T cells sorted from blood. The receptor source for this set is a man aged 25 to 40 in good health.

This chain links TRBV27 with TRBJ1-2; D uncertain. The CDR3 is 14 residues long. Trimming took 3 bases from V and 5 from J, leaving 13 bases between them. Per the germline V gene, CDR1 is MNHEY and CDR2 is SMNVEV (reference sequence). The CDR3 sequence: CASSLGRSTYGYTF. CDR3 bases: TGTGCCAGCAGTTTGGGCAGGAGCACGTATGGCTACACCTTC.

The chain employs TRBV7-8 and TRBJ1-1, with TRBD1 as a possible D gene (5 bases). CDR1 SGHVS and CDR2 FQNEAQ come from the germline V gene. This CDR3 region has 15 residues. Deletions cut 5 bases from V and 0 bases from J, with 13 bases between. CDR3 amino acids: CASSERQRLNTEAFF. For the CDR3, the DNA is TGTGCCAGCAGCGAGCGACAGAGATTGAACACTGAAGCTTTCTTT.

V gene TRBV27 combines with J gene TRBJ2-2; D perhaps matches TRBD2 (6 bases). This CDR3 has 14 residues. Germline V gene data show CDR1 as MNHEY and CDR2 as SMNVEV (reference sequence). Between the trimmed V and J ends, which lost 5 bases and 3 bases, there was a span of 10 bases. Written as DNA, the CDR3 is TGTGCCAGCAGTGCCGGACTACACACCGGGGAGCTGTTTTTT. It is translated as CASSAGLHTGELFF.

The chain recombines TRBV19 with TRBJ1-3; a possible D gene is TRBD1 (5 bases). Germline V CDR1 and CDR2: LNHDA, SQIVND (reference sequence). V shed 2 bases and J shed 4 bases, with 6 bases lying between them. This CDR3 spans 13 amino acids. For the CDR3, the DNA is TGTGCCAGTAGTATACAGGGCGGAAACACCATATATTTT. This sequence encodes CASSIQGGNTIYF.

This chain links TRBV27 with TRBJ1-1; the match to TRBD1 covers 9 bases. Trimming removed 3 bases from V and 3 bases from J; junction bases left unmatched: 5. The CDR3 spans 15 residues. Germline values: CDR1 MNHEY, CDR2 SMNVEV (reference sequence). CDR3 in DNA: TGTGCCAGCAGTTTCCACAGGGGGCCGGACACTGAAGCTTTCTTT. Translated: CASSFHRGPDTEAFF.

The CDR3 reads CASSLSGLINEQYF. Here the CDR3 DNA reads TGTGCCAGCAGTTTGAGTGGACTCATAAACGAGCAGTACTTC. V is TRBV28 and J is TRBJ2-7; tentatively, D is TRBD2 (5 bases). This CDR3 has 14 residues. Per the germline V gene, CDR1 is MDHEN and CDR2 is SYDVKM. V was trimmed by 3 bases and J by 5 bases, leaving 14 bases between them.

V is TRBV9 and J is TRBJ1-1; no clear D. The CDR3 sequence is 15 residues long. Deletions cut 3 bases from V and 1 base from J, with 13 bases between. Germline V gene data show CDR1 as SGDLS and CDR2 as YYNGEE. CDR3 in DNA: TGTGCCAGCAGCGACCCCCACAGAAGGAACACTGAAGCTTTCTTT. Its protein product is CASSDPHRRNTEAFF.

This chain joins TRBV7-9 and TRBJ2-1, with 7 nucleotides matching TRBD2. The CDR3 has 15 residues. The germline V gene has CDR1 SEHNR and CDR2 FQNEAQ (reference sequence). V trimming: 5 bases; J trimming: 7 bases; junction bases outside the gene matches: 11. The chain's CDR3 is CASSISKGLENEQFF. CDR3 nucleotides: TGTGCCAGCAGCATATCCAAAGGACTAGAAAATGAGCAGTTCTTC.